The following is a T cell receptor beta chain sequence with its context. The data are from a study of control samples from healthy donors and cancer patients. Germline V gene sequence: CDR1 LGHDT, CDR2 YNNKEL (reference sequence). Trimming cost V 7 bases and J 4 bases, with 12 bases left between them. This CDR3 region has 13 residues. Here immunoSEQ multiplex PCR was the method, and the copy in TCRdb shows in-frame clones only, minus some. Of fewer than 150,000 clones in the sample, about nine tenths were seen once. The origin of this receptor is a woman aged 18-29 years in good health. The material sequenced was blood. This chain connects TRBV3-1 (or the pseudogene TRBV3-2) to TRBJ2-3; D is ambiguous. The CDR3 here is CASNPSGADTQYF. CDR3 sequence (DNA): TGTGCCAGCAACCCCTCCGGCGCAGATACGCAGTATTTT.